Following are 24 T cell receptor beta chains from one sample sequenced in a study of OX40 agonist ivuxolimab in advanced cancers. Measured with immunoSEQ multiplex PCR; TCRdb has only the in-frame clones, and not every one. This table has 70,000 to 80,000 clones, about 89% appearing once. The sequences come from CD4+ or CD8+ T cells sorted from blood, collected in a trial of the OX40 agonist ivuxolimab. The receptor source for this set is an adult with an advanced solid tumor such as melanoma, head and neck, liver or kidney cancer.

This chain links TRBV11-2 with TRBJ2-2, with D unclear. This CDR3 contains 15 residues. Germline V gene sequence: CDR1 SGHAT, CDR2 FQNNGV. V shed 1 base and J shed 5 bases, with 11 bases lying between them. The CDR3: CASSLVIGSTGELFF. The CDR3 DNA sequence: TGTGCCAGCAGCTTAGTTATCGGATCAACCGGGGAGCTGTTTTTT.

This chain links TRBV6-5 with TRBJ2-5, with 9 positions matching TRBD2. Per germline, CDR1 MNHEY and CDR2 SVGAGI. Trimming at V came to 5 bases and at J to 6 bases, leaving 10 bases not matched to a gene. The CDR3 has 15 amino acids. The CDR3 DNA reads TGTGCCAGCAGTACCCGCGGGGGGGCAAGGAAGACCCAGTACTTC. This codes for CASSTRGGARKTQYF.

The chain carries TRBV6-6 and TRBJ2-1, with D possibly being TRBD2 (6 bases). Germline V gene sequence: CDR1 MNHNY, CDR2 SVGAGI (reference sequence). This CDR3 is 16 amino acids long. V lost 5 bases to trimming and J lost 3 bases, with 17 bases between them. CDR3 loop: CASSIPTGTGYNEQFF. The CDR3 bases are TGTGCCAGCAGTATCCCCACCGGGACTGGCTACAATGAGCAGTTCTTC.

This clone was seen a few times. This CDR3 reads CASSQGPGQSDNEQFF. Here the CDR3 DNA reads TGCGCCAGCAGCCAAGGCCCGGGACAGTCTGACAATGAGCAGTTCTTC. The genes are TRBV4-1 and TRBJ2-1; 7 bases align to TRBD1. The CDR3 length is 16 residues. The V segment lost 1 base and the J segment 5 bases; nucleotides outside the gene matches: 8. Germline V gene sequence: CDR1 MGHRA, CDR2 YSYEKL.

The chain combines TRBV11-2 with TRBJ1-6; 11 bases are shared with TRBD1. The V and J ends lost 6 bases and 8 bases, in that order; junction bases with no gene match: 6. Germline V CDR1 and CDR2: SGHAT, FQNNGV. The CDR3 is 15 amino acids. The CDR3: CASSYGTGGDSPLHF. CDR3 DNA sequence: TGTGCCAGCAGTTATGGGACAGGGGGGGATTCACCCCTCCACTTT.

The chain uses TRBV6-6 and TRBJ1-2; 8 bases agree with TRBD1. V shed 6 bases, J shed 5 bases, and the junction held 8 bases outside the gene matches. CDR1 and CDR2 from the germline V gene are MNHNY and SVGAGI (reference sequence). This CDR3 has 14 residues. CDR3 in amino acids: CASRQGAGGYGYTF. DNA for the CDR3: TGTGCCAGCAGGCAGGGGGCGGGCGGATATGGCTACACCTTC.

The V call is TRBV7-2, the J call TRBJ1-1, with D tentatively TRBD1 (6 bases). This CDR3 spans 14 amino acids. Trimming removed 4 bases from V and 3 bases from J, with 12 bases in between. Germline V gene lookup returns CDR1 SGHTA and CDR2 FQGNSA. The CDR3 sequence is CASSSGQSDTEAFF. In DNA form, the CDR3 reads TGTGCCAGCAGCTCCGGACAGAGCGACACTGAAGCTTTCTTT.

In nucleotides, the CDR3 is TGTGCCAGCAGCCAAGGGGAGGCCAAGGGGGAAGGCTACACCTTC. Protein: CASSQGEAKGEGYTF. The J gene is TRBJ1-2, the V gene TRBV4-2, with D maybe TRBD1 (6 bases). Trimming shortened V by 1 base and J by 8 bases, and 17 bases separated the two germline ends. The length of the CDR3 is 15 residues. CDR1 is LGHNA and CDR2 is YNFKEQ in the germline V gene.

The V call is TRBV7-2, the J call TRBJ1-1; maybe TRBD1 (6 bases). V lost 1 base and J 5 bases, leaving 14 bases between the germline ends. CDR1 and CDR2 (germline): SGHTA, FQGNSA. The CDR3 has 15 amino acids. The CDR3 nucleotides are TGTGCCAGCAGCTTAGGAGGGGGTTATGGAACTGAAGCTTTCTTT. This translates into CASSLGGGYGTEAFF.

V is TRBV9 and J is TRBJ2-2; TRBD2 matches at 12 bases. The trim removed 4 bases at V and 5 bases at J, leaving 3 bases unmatched. Per germline, CDR1 SGDLS and CDR2 YYNGEE. This CDR3 is 15 amino acids long. The CDR3 is CASSLTSGGTGELFF. The DNA of the CDR3 is TGTGCCAGCAGCCTAACTAGCGGGGGGACCGGGGAGCTGTTTTTT.

J is TRBJ2-7 and V is TRBV7-6, with D possibly called TRBD1 or TRBD2 (5 bases each). Germline V lookup: CDR1 SGHVS, CDR2 FNYEAQ. Trimming left V 5 bases short and J 9 bases short, with 14 bases between. The CDR3 extends over 12 amino acids. The CDR3 DNA reads as TGTGCCAGCAGCGGAGATGGGGGTTTGCAGTACTTC. This gives the protein CASSGDGGLQYF.

V usage is TRBV30 and J usage is TRBJ1-4; TRBD1 aligns across 7 bases. There are 14 residues in the CDR3. With 0 bases clipped from V and 7 bases from J, the junction kept 5 bases outside the gene matches. The germline V gene has CDR1 GTSNPN and CDR2 SVGIG (reference sequence). The CDR3 sequence: CAWSVGTAFEKLFF. The DNA for the CDR3 is TGTGCCTGGAGTGTGGGGACAGCGTTTGAAAAACTGTTTTTT.

A word on this clone: This specimen includes other DNA sequences encoding the same CDR3. The V and J genes are TRBV2 and TRBJ1-1, with no clear D. Germline V gene data show CDR1 as SNHLY and CDR2 as FYNNEI. This CDR3 comprises 15 residues. Trimming left V 8 bases short and J 1 base short, with 17 bases between. In DNA form, the CDR3 reads TGTGCCAGCGGTGGCCACCCCGGGGAGAACACTGAAGCTTTCTTT. Protein: CASGGHPGENTEAFF.

V and J are TRBV4-2 and TRBJ2-1, with D possibly matching TRBD1 (6 bases). This CDR3 is built from 15 residues. CDR1 LGHNA and CDR2 YNFKEQ come from the germline V gene. Trimming shortened V by 1 base and J by 8 bases, and 15 bases separated the two germline ends. CDR3 residues: CASSQGTGSGHEQFF. In DNA, the CDR3 is TGTGCCAGCAGCCAAGGTACAGGGTCGGGACATGAGCAGTTCTTC.

The chain couples TRBV27 to TRBJ1-2; TRBD1 might be the D (6 bases). Germline V CDR1 and CDR2: MNHEY, SMNVEV (reference sequence). The CDR3 runs 14 residues. Trimming took off 2 bases at V and 4 bases at J, with 11 bases between the two ends. The CDR3 nucleotides are TGTGCCAGCAGTTTAAGGGGGGGAACCTATGGCTACACCTTC. Protein sequence: CASSLRGGTYGYTF.

The V and J genes are TRBV28 and TRBJ1-1, with TRBD1 identical over 7 bases. This CDR3 region has 15 residues. Trimming removed 2 bases from V and 4 bases from J; junction bases left unmatched: 7. Germline-derived CDR1 and CDR2 are MDHEN and SYDVKM. The CDR3 here is CASSLVGGMGTEAFF. Here the CDR3 DNA reads TGTGCCAGCAGTTTAGTAGGGGGCATGGGCACTGAAGCTTTCTTT.

The chain combines TRBV7-6 with TRBJ2-7; 8 nucleotides line up with TRBD1. The germline gives CDR1 SGHVS, CDR2 FNYEAQ. This CDR3 is built from 14 residues. Trimming took 5 bases from V and 6 from J; bases not matched to a gene: 9. CDR3: CASSKGQGIGEQYF. The DNA for the CDR3 is TGTGCCAGCAGCAAAGGACAGGGAATTGGCGAGCAGTACTTC.

There are a few counts of this clone. The V gene is TRBV5-5, the J gene TRBJ2-7, with D possibly being TRBD1 (6 bases). The germline CDR1 and CDR2 sequences are SGHKS and YYEKEE (reference sequence). V dropped 0 bases and J dropped 1 base, with 11 bases sitting between them. CDR3 length equals 15 residues. In DNA form, the CDR3 reads TGTGCCAGCAGCTTGGGTGGACAGTTATCCTACGAGCAGTACTTC. Its translation: CASSLGGQLSYEQYF.

The chain combines TRBV30 with TRBJ1-3, with D possibly matching TRBD1 (6 bases). Germline CDR1 and CDR2: GTSNPN and SVGIG (reference sequence). The CDR3 covers 16 residues. V dropped 0 bases and J dropped 0 bases, with 12 bases sitting between them. The DNA of the CDR3 is TGTGCCTGGAGTGTACGGAACAGGGCCTCTGGAAACACCATATATTTT. Translation: CAWSVRNRASGNTIYF.

This chain connects TRBV29-1 to TRBJ2-7; no reliable D call. This CDR3 contains 13 residues. Trimming stripped 3 bases from V and 3 bases from J, with 12 bases between. Germline CDR1 reads SQVTM; CDR2 reads ANQGSEA. The CDR3 DNA reads TGCAGCGTTGAGAGTAGGGATGACTACGAGCAGTACTTC. Translation: CSVESRDDYEQYF.

Notes on this clone: This CDR3 is also generated by other DNA sequences in the sample. The chain recombines TRBV7-8 with TRBJ2-5; D gene uncertain. The CDR3 extends over 11 amino acids. Germline V CDR1 and CDR2: SGHVS, FQNEAQ. V lost 2 bases, J lost 5 bases, and 3 bases lay in between. The CDR3 region is CASSLKETQYF. CDR3 DNA sequence: TGTGCCAGCAGCTTAAAGGAGACCCAGTACTTC.

J is TRBJ2-7 and V is TRBV28; tentatively, D is TRBD1 (5 bases). This CDR3 spans 13 amino acids. Trimming took 5 bases from V and 2 from J, leaving 10 bases between them. CDR1 is MDHEN, CDR2 SYDVKM, per germline. This chain's CDR3 is CASSKDSPYEQYF. The CDR3 bases are TGTGCCAGCAGTAAAGACAGCCCCTACGAGCAGTACTTC.

V gene TRBV6-5 combines with J gene TRBJ1-5; a possible D gene is TRBD1 (5 bases). Germline V gives CDR1 MNHEY, CDR2 SVGAGI. Trimming shortened V by 4 bases and J by 8 bases, and 12 bases separated the two germline ends. CDR3 length: 13 residues. CDR3 sequence (DNA): TGTGCCAGCAGTTCCGCCGGGGGAGAGCCCCAGCATTTT. Translation gives CASSSAGGEPQHF.

V and J are TRBV27 and TRBJ1-4, with D possibly being TRBD1 (6 bases). Looked up from germline, CDR1 is MNHEY and CDR2 is SMNVEV (reference sequence). The ends were cut back, 5 bases at V and 3 bases at J, with 16 bases in the middle. The CDR3 length is 16 residues. The CDR3 here is CASSPMGGWANEKLFF. The CDR3 DNA follows: TGTGCCAGCAGTCCTATGGGGGGCTGGGCTAATGAAAAACTGTTTTTT.